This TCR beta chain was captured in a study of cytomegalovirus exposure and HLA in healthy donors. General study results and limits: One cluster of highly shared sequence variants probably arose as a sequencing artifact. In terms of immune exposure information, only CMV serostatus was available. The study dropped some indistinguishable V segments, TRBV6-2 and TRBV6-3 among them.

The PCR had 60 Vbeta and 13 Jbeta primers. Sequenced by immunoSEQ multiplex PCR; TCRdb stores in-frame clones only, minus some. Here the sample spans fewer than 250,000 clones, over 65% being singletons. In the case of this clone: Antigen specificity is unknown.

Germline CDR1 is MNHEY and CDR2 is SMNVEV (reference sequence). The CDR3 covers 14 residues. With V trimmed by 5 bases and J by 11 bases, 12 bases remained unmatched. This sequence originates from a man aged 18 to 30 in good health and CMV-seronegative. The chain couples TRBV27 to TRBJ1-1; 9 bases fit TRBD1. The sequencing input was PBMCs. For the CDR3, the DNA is TGTGCCAGCAGTCCAGGGACAGGGAGGTTTGGGGCTTTCTTT. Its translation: CASSPGTGRFGAFF.